The rows below give T cell receptor beta chains drawn from one sample of a study of shared clonotypes between healthy human individuals. The repertoire was sequenced with immunoSEQ multiplex PCR; TCRdb's copy has only in-frame clones and lacks some. The sample holds 1,100,000 or so clones; about four fifths are singletons and the top ten take more than 0.45%. The sample comprised memory CD4+ T cells from PBMCs. The receptor source for this set is a man aged 18 to 30 in good health. Some clones in this sample may be carry-over from other donors' samples. Each CDR3 is given with its conserved first and last residue. Each record gives: J gene, V gene, CDR3 protein.

>TRBJ2-1|TRBV11-2
CASSSIRVGAYNEQFF
>TRBJ2-2|TRBV11-3
CASSLGSGNTGELFF
>TRBJ1-4|TRBV19
CASSFVAATNEKLFF
>TRBJ1-2|TRBV5-4
CASSFAGDGYTF
>TRBJ1-2|TRBV21-1
CASSTSNYGYTF
>TRBJ2-5|TRBV5-5
CASSFPGSQETQYF
>TRBJ1-5|TRBV28
CASSFPGQGWQPQHF
>TRBJ2-7|TRBV27
CASSLPTGKGRTYEQYF
>TRBJ1-2|TRBV28
CASSSPRSGSYGYTF
>TRBJ1-2|TRBV18
CASSPLGQGEGYTF
>TRBJ2-7|TRBV11-2
CASSRSSGNYEQYF
>TRBJ2-1|TRBV29-1
CITEGSSYNEQFF
>TRBJ2-4|TRBV5-1
CASSPPQSGGDRNIQYF
>NA|TRBV11-3
CASSSASDSYEQYF
>TRBJ2-1|TRBV5-1
CASSLLAGGIYNEQFF
>TRBJ2-7|TRBV28
CASSPTDRGLYEQYF
>TRBJ1-4|TRBV20-1
CSARDREKLFF
>TRBJ2-3|TRBV5-6
CASNLEGADTQYF
>TRBJ1-3|TRBV18
CASSPEGQGATIYF
>TRBJ1-4|TRBV11-2
CASSLYWGSRDEKLFF
>TRBJ2-5|TRBV9
CASSLQGQSGETQYF
>TRBJ2-5|TRBV30
CAWSRDQETQYF
>TRBJ2-3|TRBV11-2
CASSLRGREGRDTQYF
>TRBJ2-5|TRBV6-5
CASTGRPGETQYF
>TRBJ1-5|TRBV2
CASSDGTGGYQPQHF
>TRBJ2-3|TRBV27
CASNTNRGSTDTQYF
>TRBJ2-5|TRBV29-1
CSVGRDRAYQETQYF
>TRBJ1-2|TRBV7-3
CASSPRPGTERNFYGYTF
>TRBJ2-7|TRBV10-3
CATLAGLVSLNEQYF
>TRBJ2-4|TRBV7-2
CASKGALAKNIQYF
>TRBJ1-5|TRBV4-3
CASSQVLQAGQPQHF
>TRBJ2-1|TRBV5-1
CASSLDRAYNEQFF
>TRBJ2-5|TRBV25-1
CASSEPDFQETQYF
>TRBJ2-1|TRBV5-1
CASSLEGTGTYNEQFF
>TRBJ2-3|TRBV7-2
CASSLRRSLDTQYF
>TRBJ1-2|TRBV5-5
CASSLNEAGFYTF
>TRBJ1-1|TRBV19
CASRLTRNTEAFF
>TRBJ2-1|TRBV25-1
CASSEFAEVNEQFF
>TRBJ2-5|TRBV6-6
CASSYSKVKQETQYF
>TRBJ2-2|TRBV28
CASSFPGGYTGELFF
>TRBJ1-4|TRBV9
CASSVYATNEKLFF
>TRBJ2-3|TRBV27
CASSLWSTDTQYF
>TRBJ2-2|TRBV5-1
CASSLVGSNTGELFF
>TRBJ1-2|TRBV6-1
CASSLGGPNYGYTF
>TRBJ2-7|TRBV7-9
CASSLDGNPTSQYF
>TRBJ1-1|TRBV27
CASSLSKARVRGETEAFF
>TRBJ1-2|TRBV7-2
CASSRTRALDGYTF
>TRBJ1-1|TRBV5-1
CASSLEAGDTEAFF
>TRBJ2-1|TRBV7-3
CASSLISGTRAGNEQFF
>TRBJ2-1|TRBV18
CASSPSAGGISNEQFF
>TRBJ1-4|TRBV29-1
CSVVTGGEEKLFF
>TRBJ2-1|TRBV5-1
CASSYYRDTDGDEQFF
>TRBJ2-7|TRBV11-2
CASGRSRYEQYF
>TRBJ1-6|TRBV7-3
CASSFRANSPLHF